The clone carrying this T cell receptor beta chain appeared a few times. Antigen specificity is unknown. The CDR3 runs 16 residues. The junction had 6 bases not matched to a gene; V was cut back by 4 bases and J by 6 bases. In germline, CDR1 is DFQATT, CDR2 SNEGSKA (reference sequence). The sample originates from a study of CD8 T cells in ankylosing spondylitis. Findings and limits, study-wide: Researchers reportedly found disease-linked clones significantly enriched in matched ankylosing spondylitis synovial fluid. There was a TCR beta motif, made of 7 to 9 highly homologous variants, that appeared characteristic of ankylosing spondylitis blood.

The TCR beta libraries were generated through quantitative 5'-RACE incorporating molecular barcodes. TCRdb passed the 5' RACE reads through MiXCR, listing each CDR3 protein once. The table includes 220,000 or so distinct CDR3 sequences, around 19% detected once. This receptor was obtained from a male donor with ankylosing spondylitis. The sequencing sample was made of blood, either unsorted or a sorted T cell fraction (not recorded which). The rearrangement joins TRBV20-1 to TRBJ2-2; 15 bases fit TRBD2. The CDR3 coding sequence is TGCAGTGCTAAGGGGACTAGCGGGGGGCTGGCCGGGGAGCTGTTTTTT. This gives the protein CSAKGTSGGLAGELFF.